These 19 T cell receptor beta chains originate from one sample sequenced in a study of CD8+ T cells in alopecia areata. The sequencing template was cDNA reverse transcribed from extracted RNA. The repertoire was sequenced with immunoSEQ multiplex PCR; TCRdb's copy has only in-frame clones and lacks some. The table has 95,000 to 120,000 clones, almost 60% seen once; the top ten hold 20% to 25%. Sequencing input: CD8+ T cells sorted from blood. The receptors originated from a human donor in good health.

The CDR3 protein is CAWKSYNEQFF. The CDR3 DNA is TGTGCCTGGAAAAGCTACAATGAGCAGTTCTTC. The chain recombines TRBV30 with TRBJ2-1; D is undetermined. The CDR3 is made up of 11 amino acids. Germline CDR1 reads GTSNPN; CDR2 reads SVGIG (reference sequence). V lost 4 bases and J 3 bases, leaving 4 bases between the germline ends.

This clone has a handful of counts. The rearrangement links TRBV9 to TRBJ2-2; the D is unclear. Trimming took 0 bases from V and 6 from J, leaving 6 bases between them. The V gene's germline CDR1 is SGDLS and CDR2 YYNGEE. This CDR3 has 13 amino acids. The CDR3 region is CASSVASAGELFF. For the CDR3, the DNA is TGTGCCAGCAGCGTAGCTTCAGCCGGGGAGCTGTTTTTT. The entire variable domain, with the rest obtained from reference TRBV9 and TRBJ2-2, is as follows: DSGVTQTPKHLITATGQRVTLRCSPRSGDLSVYWYQQSLDQGLQFLIQYYNGEERAKGNILERFSAQQFPDLHSELNLSSLELGDSALYFCASSVASAGELFFGEGSRLTVL.

The CDR3 DNA follows: TGTGCCAGCAGCCCACGGAATCAGGTCACTGAAGCTTTCTTT. Translating gives CASSPRNQVTEAFF. The chain carries TRBV7-9 and TRBJ1-1, with D unresolved. V was shortened by 5 bases and J by 4 bases, with 14 bases between the two germline ends. CDR3 length: 14 residues. The germline gives CDR1 SEHNR, CDR2 FQNEAQ (reference sequence).

The chain is built from TRBV30 and TRBJ1-2, with 10 bases identical to TRBD1. Germline V CDR1 and CDR2: GTSNPN, SVGIG (reference sequence). CDR3 length: 15 amino acids. V trimming: 4 bases; J trimming: 6 bases; junction bases outside the gene matches: 11. CDR3 protein: CAWMGDRGPYDGYTF. The CDR3 region has the DNA TGTGCCTGGATGGGGGACAGGGGACCGTATGATGGCTACACCTTC.

The rearrangement links TRBV2 to TRBJ2-5; 14 nucleotides match TRBD2. Per the germline V gene, CDR1 is SNHLY and CDR2 is FYNNEI. The junction had 4 bases not matched to a gene; V was cut back by 5 bases and J by 2 bases. This CDR3 spans 16 amino acids. CDR3 region: CASSPGLAGAQETQYF. As DNA, the CDR3 is TGTGCCAGCAGTCCGGGACTAGCGGGGGCTCAAGAGACCCAGTACTTC.

This clone was seen a few times. The rearrangement joins TRBV4-1 to TRBJ2-2; TRBD1 agrees at 7 bases. Trimming cost V 4 bases and J 6 bases; bases outside gene matches: 5. Germline loops: CDR1 MGHRA, CDR2 YSYEKL. The CDR3 totals 14 residues. The CDR3 protein is CASSPDRAAGELFF. In nucleotides, the CDR3 is TGCGCCAGCAGCCCCGACAGGGCGGCCGGGGAGCTGTTTTTT.

The chain combines TRBV5-6 with TRBJ2-5; possible D gene TRBD1, 6 bases. The germline V gene has CDR1 SGHDT and CDR2 YYEEEE. V lost 2 bases and J 4 bases, leaving 9 bases between the germline ends. The CDR3 totals 13 residues. CDR3 protein: CASSLSRGETQYF. CDR3 nucleotides: TGTGCCAGCAGCTTAAGCAGGGGAGAGACCCAGTACTTC.

This chain links TRBV7-9 with TRBJ1-5; D might be TRBD1 (5 bases). This CDR3 spans 14 amino acids. CDR1 and CDR2 (germline): SEHNR, FQNEAQ (reference sequence). Deletions cut 0 bases from V and 6 bases from J, with 9 bases between. The CDR3, as DNA: TGTGCCAGCAGCTTAGCTCCAGGGAGTCAGCCCCAGCATTTT. Translated, it gives CASSLAPGSQPQHF.

The V call is TRBV13, the J call TRBJ2-5, with D unresolved. Trimming removed 5 bases at V and 2 bases at J, with 15 bases between. The CDR3 contains 15 residues. Germline V gives CDR1 PRHDT, CDR2 FYEKMQ (reference sequence). The CDR3 DNA follows: TGTGCCAGCAGCCCCCGACCACACGAACAAGAGACCCAGTACTTC. This encodes CASSPRPHEQETQYF.

This rearrangement joins TRBV7-9 to TRBJ2-1; the match to TRBD2 covers 9 bases. V was clipped by 2 bases and J by 4 bases; unmatched bases: 3. This CDR3 spans 15 amino acids. Germline lookup yields CDR1 SEHNR and CDR2 FQNEAQ (reference sequence). The CDR3 DNA is TGTGCCAGCAGCTTACTCCTAGCGGGGTACAATGAGCAGTTCTTC. Encoded protein: CASSLLLAGYNEQFF.

This clone was seen more than once but under ten times. Other nucleotide sequences in the sample specify the same CDR3. The CDR3 here is CASSPGTYYGYTF. The CDR3 DNA is TGTGCCAGCAGCCCGGGGACATACTATGGCTACACCTTC. This chain joins TRBV7-2 and TRBJ1-2, with a weak D call TRBD1 (6 bases). V gave up 5 bases and J gave up 3 bases, with 10 bases separating them. Per the germline V gene, CDR1 is SGHTA and CDR2 is FQGNSA. CDR3 size: 13 residues.

The chain has TRBV11-2 and TRBJ1-1, with no clear D. Trimming removed 5 bases from V and 4 bases from J, with 11 bases in between. Germline V gene sequence: CDR1 SGHAT, CDR2 FQNNGV. The CDR3 contains 13 residues. CDR3 nucleotides: TGTGCCAGCAGCAATATGGGTTCCACTGAAGCTTTCTTT. This gives the protein CASSNMGSTEAFF.

The gene calls are TRBV5-1 and TRBJ2-7; D may be TRBD1 (6 bases). The CDR3 spans 16 residues. V lost 1 base to trimming and J lost 0 bases, with 14 bases between them. The germline gives CDR1 SGHRS, CDR2 YFSETQ. CDR3 in amino acids: CASSLSHRVNSYEQYF. CDR3 coding DNA: TGCGCCAGCAGCTTGTCTCACAGGGTCAACTCCTACGAGCAGTACTTC. Based on the CDR3 plus reference TRBV5-1 and TRBJ2-7, the full variable domain is KAGVTQTPRYLIKTRGQQVTLSCSPISGHRSVSWYQQTPGQGLQFLFEYFSETQRNKGNFPGRFSGRQFSNSRSEMNVSTLELGDSALYLCASSLSHRVNSYEQYFGPGTRLTVT.

The chain is built from TRBV9 and TRBJ2-1; perhaps TRBD1 as D (5 bases). The germline CDR1 and CDR2 sequences are SGDLS and YYNGEE. V lost 2 bases and J 0 bases, leaving 9 bases between the germline ends. This CDR3 contains 15 residues. Here the CDR3 DNA reads TGTGCCAGCAGCGTGACAGATAGCTCCTACAATGAGCAGTTCTTC. It translates to CASSVTDSSYNEQFF.

J is TRBJ2-5 and V is TRBV5-1, with D tentatively TRBD2 (5 bases). The germline CDR1 and CDR2 sequences are SGHRS and YFSETQ. This CDR3 region has 15 residues. V was shortened by 3 bases and J by 2 bases, with 14 bases between the two germline ends. Here the CDR3 reads CASSWAGGIQETQYF. DNA for the CDR3: TGCGCCAGCAGCTGGGCTGGAGGAATACAAGAGACCCAGTACTTC. The full variable domain, with the rest looked up from reference TRBV5-1 and TRBJ2-5, is KAGVTQTPRYLIKTRGQQVTLSCSPISGHRSVSWYQQTPGQGLQFLFEYFSETQRNKGNFPGRFSGRQFSNSRSEMNVSTLELGDSALYLCASSWAGGIQETQYFGPGTRLLVL.

The V gene is TRBV5-1, the J gene TRBJ1-6; 7 bases agree with TRBD1. This CDR3 is 15 amino acids long. Germline CDR1 is SGHRS and CDR2 is YFSETQ. After removal of 0 bases from V and 8 bases from J, the junction contained 5 bases not matched to a gene. CDR3 sequence: CASSLVSGGYSPLHF. DNA of the CDR3: TGCGCCAGCAGCTTGGTCTCAGGGGGATATTCACCCCTCCACTTT.

V usage is TRBV29-1 and J usage is TRBJ2-3, with D hard to call. CDR3 length: 13 residues. V lost 8 bases to trimming and J lost 2 bases, with 14 bases between them. Germline CDR1 and CDR2: SQVTM and ANQGSEA. CDR3 protein: CSLLKGNTDTQYF. CDR3 nucleotide sequence: TGCAGCCTCCTGAAGGGTAACACAGATACGCAGTATTTT.

In this sample, this clone turned up many times. The chain has TRBV6-5 and TRBJ2-1; the match to TRBD2 covers 10 bases. V shed 8 bases and J 7 bases; nucleotides not matched to a gene: 8. The CDR3 extends over 14 amino acids. Looked up from germline, CDR1 is MNHEY and CDR2 is SVGAGI. CDR3 in DNA: TGTGCCAGCGGAGCGGGGGGGCCCGGTAATGAGCAGTTCTTC. Amino acid sequence: CASGAGGPGNEQFF.

The chain carries TRBV2 and TRBJ2-2, with 7 bases identical to TRBD1. From germline, CDR1 is SNHLY and CDR2 FYNNEI. V was clipped by 0 bases and J by 7 bases; unmatched bases: 11. The CDR3 covers 17 residues. CDR3 sequence reads: CASSEALSGGPGGELFF. CDR3 nucleotide sequence: TGTGCCAGCAGTGAAGCGTTGTCAGGGGGACCTGGCGGGGAGCTGTTTTTT. Looking up the rest from reference TRBV2 and TRBJ2-2 gives the full variable domain: EPEVTQTPSHQVTQMGQEVILRCVPISNHLYFYWYRQILGQKVEFLVSFYNNEISEKSEIFDDQFSVERPDGSNFTLKIRSTKLEDSAMYFCASSEALSGGPGGELFFGEGSRLTVL.